The 9 T cell receptor beta chains listed next were all sequenced from one sample in a study of cytomegalovirus exposure and HLA in healthy donors. PCR involved 60 Vbeta and 13 Jbeta primers. Profiling relied on immunoSEQ multiplex PCR, and the TCRdb table lists in-frame clones only, not all of them. This sample has roughly 200,000 clones, with about nine tenths found just once. Sequencing was performed on PBMCs. These receptors all stem from a man younger than 40 in good health and CMV-seronegative.

The chain employs TRBV18 and TRBJ2-2, with 8 bases identical to TRBD2. Trimming removed 9 bases from V and 2 bases from J; junction bases left unmatched: 8. The CDR3 is made up of 15 amino acids. Germline V gene sequence: CDR1 KGHSH, CDR2 LQKENI. Here the CDR3 reads CASFSSGTNTGELFF. For the CDR3, the DNA is TGTGCCAGTTTTAGTAGCGGGACTAACACCGGGGAGCTGTTTTTT.

This chain uses TRBV7-9 with TRBJ1-4; TRBD1 matches at 8 bases. Looked up from germline, CDR1 is SEHNR and CDR2 is FQNEAQ (reference sequence). J lost 4 bases, V lost 5 bases, and 6 bases had no gene match. This CDR3 contains 15 residues. CDR3 nucleotide sequence: TGTGCCAGCAGCCAGGCGACAGGGGTTAATGAAAAACTGTTTTTT. Translated, it gives CASSQATGVNEKLFF.

V is TRBV28 and J is TRBJ1-3; D unresolved. CDR1 is MDHEN, CDR2 SYDVKM, per germline. V was cut by 8 bases and J by 0 bases, with 11 bases left in between. The CDR3 extends over 14 amino acids. In nucleotides, the CDR3 is TGTGCCAGCCACAGCAACCTCTCTGGAAACACCATATATTTT. Its translation is CASHSNLSGNTIYF.

The J gene is TRBJ1-2, the V gene TRBV5-6; 11 nucleotides agree with TRBD1. V lost 4 bases, J lost 3 bases, and 5 bases stayed unmatched. This CDR3 has 15 residues. Germline V CDR1 and CDR2: SGHDT, YYEEEE. Here the CDR3 reads CASSHWDRGDYGYTF. CDR3 sequence (DNA): TGTGCCAGCAGCCATTGGGACAGGGGGGACTATGGCTACACCTTC.

The chain links TRBV10-2 to TRBJ2-7; no definite D call. Germline-derived CDR1 and CDR2 are WSHSY and SAAADI. The CDR3 sequence is 13 residues long. V dropped 3 bases and J dropped 1 base, with 7 bases sitting between them. The CDR3 DNA follows: TGCGCCAGCAGTGAAAGGAGTTCCTACGAGCAGTACTTC. It specifies CASSERSSYEQYF.

The rearrangement uses TRBV11-2 and TRBJ1-1; the match to TRBD1 covers 7 bases. After removal of 0 bases from V and 8 bases from J, the junction contained 3 bases not matched to a gene. This CDR3 is 13 amino acids long. CDR1 SGHAT and CDR2 FQNNGV come from the germline V gene. The CDR3 spells CASSLDRGNEAFF. The DNA of the CDR3 is TGTGCCAGCAGCTTAGACAGGGGGAACGAAGCTTTCTTT.

A single count supports this clone. The V call is TRBV7-6, the J call TRBJ2-2; weak D call: TRBD2 (5 bases). The V gene lost 5 bases and the J gene lost 9 bases, with 16 bases spanning the gap. CDR3 size: 14 residues. Per germline, CDR1 SGHVS and CDR2 FNYEAQ. CDR3 protein: CASSQNTGVWELFF. The CDR3 nucleotides are TGTGCCAGCAGCCAAAATACCGGGGTCTGGGAGCTGTTTTTT. The full variable domain, rest sourced from reference TRBV7-6 and TRBJ2-2, is GAGVSQSPRYKVTKRGQDVALRCDPISGHVSLYWYRQALGQGPEFLTYFNYEAQQDKSGLPNDRFSAERPEGSISTLTIQRTEQRDSAMYRCASSQNTGVWELFFGEGSRLTVL.

About this clone itself: Other nucleotide sequences in the sample specify the same CDR3. The chain joins TRBV2 to TRBJ2-7; 7 positions agree with TRBD2. This CDR3 has 14 residues. Trimming removed 4 bases from V and 0 bases from J; junction bases left unmatched: 3. Germline assignment: CDR1 SNHLY and CDR2 FYNNEI. In DNA, the CDR3 is TGTGCCAGCAGTGGCGGGAGCCTCTCCTACGAGCAGTACTTC. Translation: CASSGGSLSYEQYF.

This chain links TRBV6-5 with TRBJ2-3, with 7 bases lining up with TRBD2. Unmatched junction bases numbered 11, after V lost 7 bases and J lost 4 bases. The CDR3 totals 15 residues. Per the germline V gene, CDR1 is MNHEY and CDR2 is SVGAGI. The CDR3 coding sequence is TGTGCCAGCAATTCATGGGCAGGGAGGGCAGATACGCAGTATTTT. Its protein is CASNSWAGRADTQYF.